Below, 8 T cell receptor beta chains from the same sample are listed, as sequenced in a study of blood T cell repertoires in COVID-19. Only in-frame clones appear in the TCRdb table, and some are missing; sequencing was by immunoSEQ multiplex PCR. The sample has some 100,000 clones; roughly 92% are singletons. The sequenced material came from peripheral blood. The receptors derive from a woman aged 55-70 years with active COVID-19.

The gene calls are TRBV6-5 and TRBJ2-5, with a weak D call TRBD1 (6 bases). This CDR3 comprises 12 residues. Between the trimmed V and J ends, which lost 7 bases and 1 base, there was a span of 7 bases. The germline V gene encodes CDR1 MNHEY and CDR2 SVGAGI. CDR3 in DNA: TGTGCCAGCACAGGGGTCCAAGAGACCCAGTACTTC. It codes for CASTGVQETQYF.

There are a few counts of this clone. The genes are TRBV2 and TRBJ2-2; 10 nucleotides line up with TRBD1. Germline V gene lookup returns CDR1 SNHLY and CDR2 FYNNEI. This CDR3 is 16 amino acids long. The J segment lost 5 bases and the V segment lost 5 bases, leaving 8 bases of the junction unmatched. The chain's CDR3 is CASSLAGTGVTGELFF. The CDR3 DNA reads as TGTGCCAGCAGTTTGGCCGGGACAGGGGTGACCGGGGAGCTGTTTTTT.

As regards this clone: The same CDR3 also results from other DNA sequences found in this sample. The J gene is TRBJ2-3, the V gene TRBV5-1, with 8 positions matching TRBD1. The germline CDR1 and CDR2 sequences are SGHRS and YFSETQ. The CDR3 sequence is 16 residues long. With V trimmed by 2 bases and J by 2 bases, 7 bases remained unmatched. The CDR3 DNA follows: TGCGCCAGCAGCTTACCACCGGGACAGGTCACAGATACGCAGTATTTT. Amino acid sequence: CASSLPPGQVTDTQYF.

This chain uses TRBV6-6 with TRBJ2-7, with a tentative D call TRBD2 (6 bases). Trimming left V 10 bases short and J 3 bases short, with 16 bases between. The CDR3 is made up of 13 amino acids. Germline loops: CDR1 MNHNY, CDR2 SVGAGI (reference sequence). CDR3 coding DNA: TGTGCCACCCACGCGGGACCGTACTACGAGCAGTACTTC. Amino acids: CATHAGPYYEQYF.

The chain links TRBV5-1 to TRBJ1-1; D uncertain. The V and J ends lost 6 bases and 1 base respectively, with 16 bases between them. The CDR3 contains 15 residues. Germline loops: CDR1 SGHRS, CDR2 YFSETQ. The CDR3 DNA reads as TGCGCCAGCAACCCGGGTAGGCGGCAGAACACTGAAGCTTTCTTT. Residues: CASNPGRRQNTEAFF.

The J gene is TRBJ2-7, the V gene TRBV18; 8 bases fit TRBD1. Germline CDR1 is KGHSH and CDR2 is LQKENI. The CDR3 runs to 15 residues. V was pared by 4 bases and J by 7 bases, with 12 bases of the junction left unmatched. Written as DNA, the CDR3 is TGTGCCAGCTCACTCCCTGGGCAGGGGGCTTGGGAGCAGTACTTC. This codes for CASSLPGQGAWEQYF.

The chain combines TRBV3-1 (or the pseudogene TRBV3-2) with TRBJ2-7; no clear D gene. V lost 2 bases and J 2 bases, leaving 10 bases between the germline ends. CDR1 LGHDT and CDR2 YNNKEL come from the germline V gene (reference sequence). This CDR3 has 14 residues. The CDR3 coding sequence is TGTGCCAGCAGCCAATTTGAGGTGGCCTACGAGCAGTACTTC. This sequence encodes CASSQFEVAYEQYF.

This chain connects TRBV2 to TRBJ2-7; the D gene is possibly TRBD2 (6 bases). The CDR3 is 10 residues long. Trimming pared 9 bases from V and 4 bases from J, leaving 7 bases between. Per germline, CDR1 SNHLY and CDR2 FYNNEI. CDR3 loop: CARGGYEQYF. CDR3 sequence (DNA): TGTGCCAGGGGGGGATACGAGCAGTACTTC. Supplemented by reference TRBV2 and TRBJ2-7, the full variable domain reads EPEVTQTPSHQVTQMGQEVILRCVPISNHLYFYWYRQILGQKVEFLVSFYNNEISEKSEIFDDQFSVERPDGSNFTLKIRSTKLEDSAMYFCARGGYEQYFGPGTRLTVT.